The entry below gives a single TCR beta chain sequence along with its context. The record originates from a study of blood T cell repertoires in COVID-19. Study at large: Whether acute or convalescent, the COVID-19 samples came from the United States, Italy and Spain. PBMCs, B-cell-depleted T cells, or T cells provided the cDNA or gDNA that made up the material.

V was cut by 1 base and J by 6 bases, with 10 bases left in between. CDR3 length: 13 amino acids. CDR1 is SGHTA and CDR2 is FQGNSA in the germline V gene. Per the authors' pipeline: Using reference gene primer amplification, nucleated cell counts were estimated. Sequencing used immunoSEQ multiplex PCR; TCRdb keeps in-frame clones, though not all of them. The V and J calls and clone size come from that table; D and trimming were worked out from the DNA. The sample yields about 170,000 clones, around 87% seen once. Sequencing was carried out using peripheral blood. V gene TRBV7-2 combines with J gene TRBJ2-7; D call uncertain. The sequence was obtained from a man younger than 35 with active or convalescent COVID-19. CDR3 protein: CASSLEREAEQYF. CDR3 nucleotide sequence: TGTGCCAGCAGCTTAGAGCGAGAGGCCGAGCAGTACTTC. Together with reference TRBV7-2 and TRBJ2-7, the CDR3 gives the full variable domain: GAGVSQSPSNKVTEKGKDVELRCDPISGHTALYWYRQSLGQGLEFLIYFQGNSAPDKSGLPSDRFSAERTGGSVSTLTIQRTQQEDSAVYLCASSLEREAEQYFGPGTRLTVT.